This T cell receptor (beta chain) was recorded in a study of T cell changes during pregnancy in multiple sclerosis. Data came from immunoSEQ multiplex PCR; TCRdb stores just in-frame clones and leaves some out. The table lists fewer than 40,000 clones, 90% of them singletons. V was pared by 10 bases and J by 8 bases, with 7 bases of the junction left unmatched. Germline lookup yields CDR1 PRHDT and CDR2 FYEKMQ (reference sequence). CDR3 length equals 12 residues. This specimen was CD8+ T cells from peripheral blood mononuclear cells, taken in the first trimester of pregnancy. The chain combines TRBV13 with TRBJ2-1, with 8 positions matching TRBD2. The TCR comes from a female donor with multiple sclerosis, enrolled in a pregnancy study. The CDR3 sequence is CATHGLADEQFF. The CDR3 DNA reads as TGTGCCACCCACGGACTAGCAGATGAGCAGTTCTTC.